A selection of T cell receptor beta chains follows, all from one sample in a study of blood T cells in healthy people across ages. TCRdb processed the 5' RACE reads anew with MiXCR; each CDR3 protein has one entry. Of around 1.5 million distinct CDR3 sequences listed, roughly 60% are singletons. The specimen was blood. These receptors were obtained from a man aged 18-30 years in good health. The CDR3 runs from the conserved cysteine through the conserved F or W. A D gene is named only where the DNA matches it firmly. Only part of the rows carry a size: once, few, many, or a class if the clone is expanded.

v_call: TRBV12-3/TRBV12-4
clone_size: NA
d_call: NA
j_call: TRBJ2-1
cdr3_aa: CASTGIENEQFF
cdr3_nt: TGTGCCAGTACCGGTATCGAGAATGAGCAGTTCTTC

v_call: TRBV6-1
clone_size: NA
d_call: NA
j_call: TRBJ2-1
cdr3_aa: CASSVLSLDSYNEQFF
cdr3_nt: TGTGCCAGCAGTGTCCTCAGCCTGGACTCTTACAATGAGCAGTTCTTC

v_call: TRBV7-9
clone_size: NA
d_call: NA
j_call: TRBJ1-4
cdr3_aa: CASSSPAAEGEKLFF
cdr3_nt: TGTGCCAGCAGCTCGCCCGCCGCGGAGGGCGAAAAACTGTTTTTT

v_call: TRBV11-2
clone_size: NA
d_call: TRBD2
j_call: TRBJ2-7
cdr3_aa: CASSLGTRVLNEQYF
cdr3_nt: TGTGCCAGCAGCTTAGGGACTAGGGTTCTCAATGAGCAGTACTTC

v_call: TRBV12-3/TRBV12-4
clone_size: NA
d_call: NA
j_call: TRBJ2-3
cdr3_aa: CASSLVGGGTFASTQYF
cdr3_nt: TGTGCCAGCAGTTTAGTAGGGGGCGGGACCTTCGCAAGTACGCAGTATTTT

v_call: TRBV20-1
clone_size: NA
d_call: TRBD2
j_call: TRBJ2-5
cdr3_aa: CSARLLAGIQETQYF
cdr3_nt: TGCAGTGCTAGATTGCTAGCGGGAATTCAAGAGACCCAGTACTTC

v_call: TRBV6-5
clone_size: NA
d_call: NA
j_call: TRBJ2-7
cdr3_aa: CASSWRGGEQYF
cdr3_nt: TGTGCCAGCAGCTGGAGGGGGGGCGAGCAGTACTTC

v_call: TRBV6-2/TRBV6-3
clone_size: NA
d_call: NA
j_call: TRBJ2-3
cdr3_aa: CASSYINTQYF
cdr3_nt: TGTGCCAGCAGTTACATAAATACGCAGTATTTT

v_call: TRBV6-5
clone_size: few
d_call: NA
j_call: TRBJ2-3
cdr3_aa: CASSSTSLDTQYF
cdr3_nt: TGTGCCAGCAGCTCCACTAGTTTAGATACGCAGTATTTT

v_call: TRBV6-2/TRBV6-3
clone_size: NA
d_call: TRBD1
j_call: TRBJ1-2
cdr3_aa: CASSYPGQGNGYTF
cdr3_nt: TGTGCCAGCAGTTACCCGGGACAGGGGAATGGCTACACCTTC

v_call: TRBV18
clone_size: NA
d_call: NA
j_call: TRBJ2-4
cdr3_aa: CASSPSAAVKNIQYF
cdr3_nt: TGTGCCAGCTCACCATCAGCAGCAGTTAAAAACATTCAGTACTTC

v_call: TRBV4-2
clone_size: NA
d_call: NA
j_call: TRBJ2-7
cdr3_aa: CASSHGRVYEQYF
cdr3_nt: TGTGCCAGCAGCCACGGCAGGGTCTACGAGCAGTACTTC

v_call: TRBV14
clone_size: few
d_call: NA
j_call: TRBJ2-3
cdr3_aa: CASSQDLASWGDTQYF
cdr3_nt: TGTGCCAGCAGCCAAGATCTGGCTAGTTGGGGAGATACGCAGTATTTT

v_call: TRBV20-1
clone_size: NA
d_call: NA
j_call: TRBJ2-7
cdr3_aa: CSASPQNRYEQYF
cdr3_nt: TGCAGTGCTAGTCCCCAGAATCGCTACGAGCAGTACTTC

v_call: TRBV6-6
clone_size: NA
d_call: NA
j_call: TRBJ2-7
cdr3_aa: CASSPRHPYEQYF
cdr3_nt: TGTGCCAGCAGCCCTCGACATCCCTACGAGCAGTACTTC

v_call: TRBV20-1
clone_size: NA
d_call: NA
j_call: TRBJ2-3
cdr3_aa: CSAEQGRAEDTQYF
cdr3_nt: TGCAGTGCCGAGCAGGGCAGGGCGGAAGATACGCAGTATTTT

v_call: TRBV6-2/TRBV6-3
clone_size: NA
d_call: NA
j_call: TRBJ1-4
cdr3_aa: CASIRDSTNEKLFF
cdr3_nt: TGTGCCAGCATCCGAGATTCAACTAATGAAAAACTGTTTTTT

v_call: TRBV11-3
clone_size: NA
d_call: NA
j_call: TRBJ2-1
cdr3_aa: CASSHSPSGTNEQFF
cdr3_nt: TGTGCCAGCAGCCATAGCCCCTCGGGGACCAATGAGCAGTTCTTC

v_call: TRBV6-1
clone_size: NA
d_call: NA
j_call: TRBJ1-5
cdr3_aa: CASSDGGYQPQHF
cdr3_nt: TGTGCCAGCAGTGATGGGGGGTATCAGCCCCAGCATTTT

v_call: TRBV29-1
clone_size: NA
d_call: TRBD2
j_call: TRBJ2-3
cdr3_aa: CSPRLADTDTQYF
cdr3_nt: TGCAGCCCTCGACTAGCGGACACAGATACGCAGTATTTT

v_call: TRBV29-1
clone_size: NA
d_call: TRBD1
j_call: TRBJ1-1
cdr3_aa: CSVGTGLYTEAFF
cdr3_nt: TGCAGCGTTGGGACAGGGCTTTACACTGAAGCTTTCTTT

v_call: TRBV29-1
clone_size: NA
d_call: NA
j_call: TRBJ1-1
cdr3_aa: CSVAARLTRDGEAFF
cdr3_nt: TGCAGCGTTGCTGCCCGTCTCACTAGGGATGGGGAAGCTTTCTTT

v_call: TRBV20-1
clone_size: NA
d_call: TRBD1
j_call: TRBJ2-7
cdr3_aa: CSARHRGYRYEQYF
cdr3_nt: TGCAGTGCTCGGCACAGGGGCTACCGCTACGAGCAGTACTTC

v_call: TRBV15
clone_size: NA
d_call: NA
j_call: TRBJ1-1
cdr3_aa: CATSRDRRGTEAFF
cdr3_nt: TGTGCCACCAGCAGAGATAGGCGGGGCACTGAAGCTTTCTTT

v_call: TRBV7-9
clone_size: NA
d_call: NA
j_call: TRBJ1-2
cdr3_aa: CASSFPGTPEGGYGYTF
cdr3_nt: TGTGCCAGCAGCTTCCCCGGGACACCGGAAGGCGGCTATGGCTACACCTTC

v_call: TRBV6-5
clone_size: NA
d_call: TRBD1
j_call: TRBJ2-5
cdr3_aa: CASSYSTDRGTQYF
cdr3_nt: TGTGCCAGCAGTTACTCCACTGACAGGGGGACCCAGTACTTC

v_call: TRBV10-3
clone_size: once
d_call: TRBD1
j_call: TRBJ1-5
cdr3_aa: CAISEGDSFQPQHF
cdr3_nt: TGTGCCATCAGTGAGGGGGACAGTTTTCAGCCCCAGCATTTT